The clone carrying this T cell receptor beta chain is classed as medium-sized. Its antigen is not identified. TCRdb fed the multiplex PCR reads into MiXCR, producing one record per CDR3 protein. Of around 8,200 distinct CDR3 sequences detected, about 76% appear once; the ten largest clones hold roughly 41%. The CDR3 has 13 residues. CDR1 and CDR2 (germline): SEHNR, FQNEAQ (reference sequence). V gave up 4 bases and J gave up 4 bases, with 10 bases separating them. The data originate from a study of breast tumors, draining lymph nodes, adjacent tissues. Findings and caveats of the study: The data were judged consistent with most tumor T cells coming from lymph node and expanding in tumor. Tumor T cell lymph node origin was a supported hypothesis, not proven. Tumor and nontumor repertoires were significantly more similar in luminal-like than in basal-like breast cancer. Tumor TCR diversity was below lymph nodes but above nontumor tissue.

This TCR derives from a female donor with breast cancer. Some clones in this sample may be carry-over from other donors' samples. This sequence joins TRBV7-9 and TRBJ1-2, with D tentatively TRBD1 (6 bases). Sequencing was done on a sample of tumor-adjacent breast tissue. CDR3 residues: CASSSDSFYGYTF. The DNA for the CDR3 is TGTGCCAGCAGCTCGGACAGCTTCTATGGCTACACCTTC.